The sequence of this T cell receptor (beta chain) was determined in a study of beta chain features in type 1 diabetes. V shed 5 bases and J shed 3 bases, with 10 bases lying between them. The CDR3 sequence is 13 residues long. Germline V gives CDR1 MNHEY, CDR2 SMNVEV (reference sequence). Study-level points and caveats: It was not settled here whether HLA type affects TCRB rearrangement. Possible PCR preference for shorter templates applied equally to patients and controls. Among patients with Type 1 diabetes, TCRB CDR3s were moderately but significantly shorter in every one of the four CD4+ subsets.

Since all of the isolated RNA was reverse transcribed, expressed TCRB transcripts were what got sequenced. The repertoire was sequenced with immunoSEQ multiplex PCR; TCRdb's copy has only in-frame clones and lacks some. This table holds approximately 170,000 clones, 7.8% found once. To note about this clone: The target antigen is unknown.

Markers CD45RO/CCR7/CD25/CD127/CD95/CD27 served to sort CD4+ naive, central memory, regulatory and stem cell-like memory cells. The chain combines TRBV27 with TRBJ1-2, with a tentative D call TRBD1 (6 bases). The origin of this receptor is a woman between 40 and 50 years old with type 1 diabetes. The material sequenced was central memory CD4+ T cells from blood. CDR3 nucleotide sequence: TGTGCCAGCAGTCCCGAGGGGGACTATGGCTACACCTTC. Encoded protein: CASSPEGDYGYTF.